This T cell receptor beta chain was identified in a study of shared clonotypes between healthy human individuals. Naive-designated CD8 cells lacked CD45RO, were positively enriched for CCR7, and omitted terminally differentiated effector memory CD45RA+ cells. Produced via immunoSEQ multiplex PCR; TCRdb's table is partial and in-frame only. The sample shows about 700,000 clones, just over 90% of them seen only once. The germline V gene has CDR1 MGHRA and CDR2 YSYEKL. J gave up 1 base and V 2 bases, and 6 bases lay outside the gene matches. This CDR3 has 17 residues. The gene calls are TRBV4-1 and TRBJ2-1; 9 bases fit TRBD2. This receptor was taken from a man in his thirties or forties in good health. Sequencing used naive CD8+ T cells sorted from blood. This chain's CDR3 is CASSQSPGLASYNEQFF. The CDR3 nucleotides read TGCGCCAGCAGCCAATCCCCGGGACTAGCATCCTACAATGAGCAGTTCTTC.